Below are 13 T cell receptor beta chains sequenced from a single sample in a study of human T cells and chemical hapten exposure. TCRdb analysed the RACE reads with MiXCR anew, one entry per CDR3 protein. This sample has over 300,000 distinct CDR3 sequences, with 4.5% to 5.5% found just once. The sample's time point: pre-sensitization, week 0. Treatment reported: therapeutic diphenylcyclopropenone sensitization with weekly scalp DPC. The sequenced sample was whole blood, obtained in connection with sensitization to the hapten diphenylcyclopropenone (DPC). Source of these receptors: a woman in her forties or fifties with alopecia areata. Some clones in this sample may be carry-over from other donors' samples.

There are a few counts of this clonotype. The V and J genes are TRBV4-2 and TRBJ2-3; D gene ambiguous. The germline V gene has CDR1 LGHNA and CDR2 YNFKEQ. V was trimmed by 4 bases and J by 4 bases, leaving 9 bases between them. This CDR3 is 13 amino acids long. CDR3 region: CASSLEWADTQYF. CDR3 bases: TGTGCCAGCAGCCTAGAGTGGGCAGATACGCAGTATTTT.

J is TRBJ2-5 and V is TRBV12-3 or TRBV12-4; possibly TRBD1 or TRBD2 for D (6 bases each). Trimming stripped 5 bases from V and 5 bases from J, with 15 bases between. The CDR3 runs 14 residues. In nucleotides, the CDR3 is TGTGCCAGCAGTCGGAGGGGGTTCCCTGAGACCCAGTACTTC. It specifies CASSRRGFPETQYF.

This clonotype occurred many times. J is TRBJ2-4 and V is TRBV12-3 or TRBV12-4, with 9 bases that match TRBD2. The V gene end was trimmed by 7 bases and the J gene end by 8 bases; junction bases not matched to a gene: 9. This CDR3 spans 14 amino acids. The CDR3 protein is CASTPGLANDIQYF. Here the CDR3 DNA reads TGTGCCAGCACCCCGGGACTAGCAAATGACATTCAGTACTTC.

V and J are TRBV12-3 or TRBV12-4 and TRBJ2-1, with D possibly matching TRBD1 (5 bases). Trimming stripped 5 bases from V and 5 bases from J, with 10 bases between. The CDR3 length is 13 residues. For the CDR3, the DNA is TGTGCCAGCAGTCCAGGGCCCAACAATGAGCAGTTCTTC. Translated, it gives CASSPGPNNEQFF.

Ten or more counts support this clonotype. The V gene is TRBV7-2, the J gene TRBJ2-3, with 9 nucleotides matching TRBD2. Trimming took 2 bases from V and 5 from J; bases not matched to a gene: 8. In germline, CDR1 is SGHTA, CDR2 FQGNSA. There are 16 residues in the CDR3. The CDR3 region is CASSLSSGMGQDTQYF. CDR3 DNA sequence: TGTGCCAGCAGCTTATCTAGCGGGATGGGGCAAGATACGCAGTATTTT.

This clonotype was found a few times. For the CDR3, the DNA is TGTGCCAGCAGCCCGACGAGACAGGGAGCTGAAGCTTTCTTT. Translating it yields CASSPTRQGAEAFF. The chain links TRBV11-2 to TRBJ1-1; TRBD1 matches 7 bases. The germline gives CDR1 SGHAT, CDR2 FQNNGV. There are 14 residues in the CDR3. Trimming removed 5 bases from V and 6 bases from J; junction bases left unmatched: 9.

This clonotype was observed many times. The chain joins TRBV12-3 or TRBV12-4 to TRBJ2-7; D is ambiguous. Trimming left V 1 base short and J 4 bases short, with 5 bases between. The CDR3 sequence is 12 residues long. The CDR3 here is CASSLGLYEQYF. CDR3 nucleotides: TGTGCCAGCAGTTTAGGCCTGTACGAGCAGTACTTC.

The chain carries TRBV20-1 and TRBJ1-1; 8 bases agree with TRBD1. Unmatched junction bases numbered 9, after V lost 0 bases and J lost 6 bases. From germline, CDR1 is DFQATT and CDR2 SNEGSKA (reference sequence). The CDR3 length is 15 residues. In nucleotides, the CDR3 is TGCAGTGCTAGAGATCGGCAGGGGGCCCCGGCTGAAGCTTTCTTT. It yields the protein CSARDRQGAPAEAFF.

There are many counts of this clonotype. The V gene is TRBV29-1, the J gene TRBJ2-5; D gene uncertain. Germline-derived CDR1 and CDR2 are SQVTM and ANQGSEA. The CDR3 covers 12 residues. The germline V and J ends were trimmed by 1 base and 4 bases, with 7 bases remaining between them. The CDR3 loop is CSVEVSPETQYF. The CDR3 region has the DNA TGCAGCGTTGAAGTGAGCCCAGAGACCCAGTACTTC. Full variable domain (outside the CDR3, taken from reference TRBV29-1 and TRBJ2-5): SAVISQKPSRDICQRGTSLTIQCQVDSQVTMMFWYRQQPGQSLTLIATANQGSEATYESGFVIDKFPISRPNLTFSTLTVSNMSPEDSSIYLCSVEVSPETQYFGPGTRLLVL.

Only a few counts were recorded for this clonotype. V usage is TRBV28 and J usage is TRBJ2-3, with D hard to call. V shed 3 bases and J shed 5 bases, with 9 bases lying between them. Germline CDR1 is MDHEN and CDR2 is SYDVKM. This CDR3 has 13 residues. CDR3 loop: CASSFLSLDTQYF. The CDR3 DNA is TGTGCCAGCAGTTTCCTTTCATTAGATACGCAGTATTTT. The full variable domain, rest sourced from reference TRBV28 and TRBJ2-3, is DVKVTQSSRYLVKRTGEKVFLECVQDMDHENMFWYRQDPGLGLRLIYFSYDVKMKEKGDIPEGYSVSREKKERFSLILESASTNQTSMYLCASSFLSLDTQYFGPGTRLTVL.

The chain has TRBV6-5 and TRBJ1-2; no definite D call. Trimming took 7 bases from V and 0 from J, leaving 6 bases between them. Germline values: CDR1 MNHEY, CDR2 SVGAGI. This CDR3 spans 12 amino acids. The CDR3 protein is CASKSTNYGYTF. CDR3 in DNA: TGTGCCAGCAAGTCCACTAACTATGGCTACACCTTC.

This clonotype was detected many times. V usage is TRBV6-1 and J usage is TRBJ2-2; D not certain. V gave up 2 bases and J gave up 0 bases, with 10 bases separating them. The CDR3 loop spans 16 amino acids. Looked up from germline, CDR1 is MNHNS and CDR2 is SASEGT. In DNA form, the CDR3 reads TGTGCCAGCAGTGAATATGGTGGACCGAACACCGGGGAGCTGTTTTTT. As protein: CASSEYGGPNTGELFF.

This clonotype was observed many times. V is TRBV7-2 and J is TRBJ1-2; 7 bases are shared with TRBD1. V trimming: 5 bases; J trimming: 6 bases; junction bases outside the gene matches: 9. CDR3 length: 14 residues. Germline V gene data show CDR1 as SGHTA and CDR2 as FQGNSA. CDR3 residues: CASSAGQRLNGYTF. In DNA form, the CDR3 reads TGTGCCAGCAGCGCGGGACAGAGATTAAATGGCTACACCTTC.